The TCR beta chain described here comes from a study of early T cells in non-severe SARS-CoV-2 infection. A single record per CDR3 protein comes from TCRdb applying MiXCR to the 5' RACE reads. The repertoire holds about 58,000 distinct CDR3 sequences, roughly 8.4% seen once, with 3% to 4% in the top ten. This clonotype has at least ten counts. Germline CDR1 and CDR2: SGHVS and FQNEAQ. CDR3 length equals 15 residues. V shed 4 bases, J shed 2 bases, and the junction held 6 bases outside the gene matches. J is TRBJ2-5 and V is TRBV7-8; 8 nucleotides align to TRBD2. Material: whole blood. This receptor was taken from an adult who was a healthcare worker with PCR-confirmed SARS-CoV-2 infection or an uninfected control (not recorded which). The CDR3 DNA sequence: TGTGCCAGCAGCTCCTCGGGGGGGGTTCAAGAGACCCAGTACTTC. It encodes CASSSSGGVQETQYF.